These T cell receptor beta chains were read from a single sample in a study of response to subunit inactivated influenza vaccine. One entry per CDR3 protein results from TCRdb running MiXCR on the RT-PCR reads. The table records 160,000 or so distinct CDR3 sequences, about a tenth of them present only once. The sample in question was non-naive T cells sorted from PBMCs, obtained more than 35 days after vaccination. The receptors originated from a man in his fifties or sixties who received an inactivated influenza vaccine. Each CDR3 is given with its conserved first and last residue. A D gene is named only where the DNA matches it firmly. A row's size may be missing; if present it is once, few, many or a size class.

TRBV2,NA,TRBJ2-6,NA,TGTGCCAGCAGTCCGTCGGGGCTTGGGGCCAACGTCCTGACTTTC,CASSPSGLGANVLTF
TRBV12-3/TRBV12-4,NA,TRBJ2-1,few,TGTGCCAGCAGGCGAGGGGCAAAGCAGTTCTTC,CASRRGAKQFF
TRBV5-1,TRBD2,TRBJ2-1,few,TGCGCCAGCAGCTTGGCCGCCATGGGCGGGAGGGCCTACAATGAGCAGTTCTTC,CASSLAAMGGRAYNEQFF
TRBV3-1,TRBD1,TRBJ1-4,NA,TGTGCCAGCAGCCAAGGGACAGGGACGGGGGAAAAACTGTTTTTT,CASSQGTGTGEKLFF
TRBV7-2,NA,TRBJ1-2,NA,TGTGCCAGCAGCATAAGGACGGCCACCTCTGGCTACACCTTC,CASSIRTATSGYTF
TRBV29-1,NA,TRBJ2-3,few,TGCAGCGTTGTTCTAGGGCCCCGCACAGATACGCAGTATTTT,CSVVLGPRTDTQYF
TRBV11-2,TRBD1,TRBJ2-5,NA,TGTGCCAGCAGCTTAAGATCGCAGGGGGAGACCCTGTACTTC,CASSLRSQGETLYF
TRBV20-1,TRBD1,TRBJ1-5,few,TGCAGTGCAGGGACAGGGTCTCAGCCCCAGCATTTT,CSAGTGSQPQHF
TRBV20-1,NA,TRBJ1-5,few,TGCAGTGCTAGAGATAGACAGCTCACCCAAAGCAATCAGCCCCAGCATTTT,CSARDRQLTQSNQPQHF
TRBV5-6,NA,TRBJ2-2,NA,TGTGCCAGCAGCGTCCTGACGGTGAACACCGGGGAGCTGTTTTTT,CASSVLTVNTGELFF
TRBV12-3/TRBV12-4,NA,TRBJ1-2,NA,TGTGCCAGCAGTCCCGGACGGTTCTATGATCTCACCTTC,CASSPGRFYDLTF
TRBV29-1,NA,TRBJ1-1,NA,TGCAGCGTGGATACAGGATGGGTGTACGCTGAAGCTTTCTTT,CSVDTGWVYAEAFF
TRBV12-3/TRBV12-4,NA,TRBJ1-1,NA,TGTGCCAGCAGTATGGGAATCACTGAAGCTTTCTTT,CASSMGITEAFF
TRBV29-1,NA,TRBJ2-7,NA,TGCAGCGTATCAGGAGGGGTCAGGAACGAGCAGTACTTC,CSVSGGVRNEQYF
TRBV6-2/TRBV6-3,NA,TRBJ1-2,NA,TGTGCCAGCAGTTACGGCGCGTACCCCCGCTACACCTTC,CASSYGAYPRYTF
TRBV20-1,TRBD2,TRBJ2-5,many,TGCAGTGCCCAGGCACTAGCGGGGGGTACGGAGACCCAGTACTTC,CSAQALAGGTETQYF
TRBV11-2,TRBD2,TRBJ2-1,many,TGTGCCAGCAGCGGGGGGACTAGCCCCAAAGTTTCCTACAATGAGCAGTTCTTC,CASSGGTSPKVSYNEQFF
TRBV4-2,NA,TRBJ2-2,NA,TGTGCCAGCAGCCAAGATCATCCGAACGGGGAGCTGTTTTTT,CASSQDHPNGELFF
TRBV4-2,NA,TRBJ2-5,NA,TGTGCCAGCAGCCAAGGCCCGGCCCCAGGGTCGACCCAGTACTTC,CASSQGPAPGSTQYF
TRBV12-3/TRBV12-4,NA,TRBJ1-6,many,TGTGCCAGCAGTCCTCACGGGCAGATCTATAATTCACCCCTCCACTTT,CASSPHGQIYNSPLHF
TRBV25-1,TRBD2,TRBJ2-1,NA,TGTGCCAGCAGTGATCTGCTAGCGGGAGACACCTACAATGAGCAGTTCTTC,CASSDLLAGDTYNEQFF
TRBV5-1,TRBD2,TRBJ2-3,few,TGCGCCAGCAGCTTGTCACTAGCGGGAGCTACAGATACGCAGTATTTT,CASSLSLAGATDTQYF
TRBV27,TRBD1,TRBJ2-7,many,TGTGCCAGCAGTATAAAGAGACAGGGGAACGAGCAGTACTTC,CASSIKRQGNEQYF
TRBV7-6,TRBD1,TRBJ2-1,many,TGTGCCAGCAGCTTAGAGGCCAGGGGGCGGGTCAATGAGCAGTTCTTC,CASSLEARGRVNEQFF
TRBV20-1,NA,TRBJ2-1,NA,TGCAGTGCTAGTCCCCTAGCCGGGATTCACAATGAGCAGTTCTTC,CSASPLAGIHNEQFF
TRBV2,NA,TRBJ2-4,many,TGTGCCAGCAGTGAAGCGGACGGAGAAAACATTCAGTACTTC,CASSEADGENIQYF
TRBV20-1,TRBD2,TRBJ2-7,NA,TGCAGTGCTTATAAACTAGCGGGAAGCTACGAGCAGTACTTC,CSAYKLAGSYEQYF
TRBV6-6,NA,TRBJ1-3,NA,TGTGCCAGCAAAGCATCTGGAAACACCATATATTTT,CASKASGNTIYF
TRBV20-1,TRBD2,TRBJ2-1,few,TGCAGTGCTTCCGGGACTAGCGGAAACAATGAGCAGTTCTTC,CSASGTSGNNEQFF
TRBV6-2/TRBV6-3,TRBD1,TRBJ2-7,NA,TGTGCCAGCAGACAGGGGGCCGAGCAGTACTTC,CASRQGAEQYF
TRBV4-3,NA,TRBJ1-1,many,TGCGCCAGCAGCCAAGATGCCGTGACCCTCTCCGGAGCTTTCTTT,CASSQDAVTLSGAFF
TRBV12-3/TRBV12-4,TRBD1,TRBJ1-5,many,TGTGCCAGCAGTTTAGGCAGGGGGAATCAGCCCCAGCATTTT,CASSLGRGNQPQHF
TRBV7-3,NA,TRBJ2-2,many,TGTGCCAGCAGCCCCTCGGACTCCGGGGAGCTGTTTTTT,CASSPSDSGELFF
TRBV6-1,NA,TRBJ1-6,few,TGTGCCAGCAGCCCTTGGAGCTCCTATAATTCACCCCTCCACTTT,CASSPWSSYNSPLHF
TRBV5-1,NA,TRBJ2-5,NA,TGCGCCAGCAGCTTGGGGGGGAGGAGACCACAAGAGACCCAGTACTTC,CASSLGGRRPQETQYF
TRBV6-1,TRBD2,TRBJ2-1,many,TGTGCCAGCATAAGTGGGTTCTTAGCGGGGGGGCCCTACAATGAGCAGTTCTTC,CASISGFLAGGPYNEQFF
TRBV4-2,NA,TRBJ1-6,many,TGTGCCAGCAGCCAAGGGTGGGATTCACCCCTCCACTTT,CASSQGWDSPLHF
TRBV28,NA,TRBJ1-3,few,TGTGCCAGCAGTCCCCCACGGATCGGAGGAAACACCATATATTTT,CASSPPRIGGNTIYF
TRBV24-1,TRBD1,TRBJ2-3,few,TGTGCCACCAGTGATCGTCCTCCGGGACAGGTGACAGATACGCAGTATTTT,CATSDRPPGQVTDTQYF
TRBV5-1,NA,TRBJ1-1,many,TGCGCCAGCAGGAGGACGGGGATGAACACTGAAGCTTTCTTT,CASRRTGMNTEAFF
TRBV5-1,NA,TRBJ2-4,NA,TGCGCCAGCAGCTTGGGGGGCAGGGTGTCGGAAAACATTCAGTACTTC,CASSLGGRVSENIQYF
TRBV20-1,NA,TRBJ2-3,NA,TGCAGTGCTAGAGACGCGGGGGCCAGCGGTACGCAGTATTTT,CSARDAGASGTQYF
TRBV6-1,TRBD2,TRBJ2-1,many,TGTGCCAGCAGGTCCGGGACTAGCGGGAGGAATGAGCAGTTCTTC,CASRSGTSGRNEQFF
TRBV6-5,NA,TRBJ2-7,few,TGTGCCAGCAATTCGGGACATCCCTACGAGCAGTACTTC,CASNSGHPYEQYF
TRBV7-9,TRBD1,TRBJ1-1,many,TGTGCCAGCAGCTTGGAGACAGGGGGTACTGAAGCTTTCTTT,CASSLETGGTEAFF
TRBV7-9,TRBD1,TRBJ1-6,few,TGTGCCAGCAGGGCCATGTCGGGGACAGGGCTTTCACCCCTCCACTTT,CASRAMSGTGLSPLHF
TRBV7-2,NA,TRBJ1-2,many,TGTGCCAGCAGCTTAGGGGCCCTCTATGGCTACACCTTC,CASSLGALYGYTF
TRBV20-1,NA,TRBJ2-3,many,TGCAGTGCTAGAGGTGGGAGACGCACAGATACGCAGTATTTT,CSARGGRRTDTQYF
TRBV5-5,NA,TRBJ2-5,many,TGTGCCAGCAGCGGAGGGGCGACCCAGTACTTC,CASSGGATQYF
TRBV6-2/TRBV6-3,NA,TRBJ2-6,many,TGTGCCAGTGAGAACGGGTTCTCTGGGGCCAACGTCCTGACTTTC,CASENGFSGANVLTF
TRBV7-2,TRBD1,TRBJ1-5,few,TGTGCCAGCAGCTTAGCGGGGTCCAGGACAGGGTTTCCCCAGCCCCAGCATTTT,CASSLAGSRTGFPQPQHF
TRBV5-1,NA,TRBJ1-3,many,TGCGCCAGCAGCTTGGCCGACAGGACTGGAAACACCATATATTTT,CASSLADRTGNTIYF
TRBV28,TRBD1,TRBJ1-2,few,TGTGCCAGCAGTTCAGACAGGGGGCGTCTTACTAACTATGGCTACACCTTC,CASSSDRGRLTNYGYTF
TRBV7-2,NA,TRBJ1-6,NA,TGTGCCAGCAGCTTAGTTCCCAGCCGAAACCAGCCCCTCCACTTT,CASSLVPSRNQPLHF
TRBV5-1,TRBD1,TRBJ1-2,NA,TGCGCCAGCAGCTCCACAGGGGATGGCTACACCTTC,CASSSTGDGYTF
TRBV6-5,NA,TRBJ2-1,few,TGTGCCAGCAGTCATGGGGCAAATGAGCAGTTCTTC,CASSHGANEQFF
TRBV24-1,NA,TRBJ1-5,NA,TGTGCCACCAGTGGTCAAGGGGTCAGTCAGCCCCAGCATTTT,CATSGQGVSQPQHF
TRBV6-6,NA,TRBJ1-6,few,TGTGCCAGCAGTCACATTAATTCACCCCTCCACTTT,CASSHINSPLHF
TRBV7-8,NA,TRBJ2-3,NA,TGTGCCAGCAGCCGCCAGGAGGGGTCGGGCACAGATACGCAGTATTTT,CASSRQEGSGTDTQYF
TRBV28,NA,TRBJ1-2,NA,TGTGCCTGGAGCCAGGGCACCTATGGCTACACCTTC,CAWSQGTYGYTF